This TCR beta chain was documented in a study of blood T cell repertoires in COVID-19. As for the study in general: Italy, Spain and the United States were the sources of the convalescent and acute COVID-19 samples. The cDNA or gDNA used as material had been derived from T cells, B-cell-depleted T cells, or PBMCs.

Original methodology: Using reference gene primer amplification, nucleated cell counts were estimated. Method: immunoSEQ multiplex PCR; TCRdb's copy keeps in-frame clones and lacks some. V and J calls and clone size follow that table, whereas D and trimming were derived from the DNA. Of roughly 150,000 clones detected, approximately 82% appear once; the ten largest clones hold over 9.5%. The J segment lost 1 base and the V segment lost 4 bases, leaving 11 bases of the junction unmatched. The CDR3 is 17 amino acids. Germline V lookup: CDR1 SGHKS, CDR2 YYEKEE (reference sequence). V and J are TRBV5-5 and TRBJ2-7; 10 bases agree with TRBD1. Material: peripheral blood. This clonotype was sampled from a woman aged 80 or over with active or convalescent COVID-19. This CDR3 reads CASSPNLPGQGSYEQYF. CDR3 in DNA: TGTGCCAGCAGCCCAAACCTTCCGGGACAGGGGTCCTACGAGCAGTACTTC.